Listed here is a single T cell receptor beta chain. Its antigen is currently unknown. The sample belongs to a study of Ad26.COV2.S vaccination and SARS-CoV-2 variants. The overall study: In the study, Ad26.COV2.S was injected intramuscularly once, or twice 56 days apart.

Deletions cut 5 bases from V and 0 bases from J, with 8 bases between. The CDR3 sequence is 14 residues long. Germline assignment: CDR1 SGHTA and CDR2 FQGNSA. Treatment of the sample: about 20 received Ad26.COV2.S at low or high dose, single or two shots; a few received placebo; per-sample allocation not given. Samples analyzed were those drawn on day 63 after the first vaccine or placebo injection. Vaccination used an Ad26 vector expressing Wuhan-strain SARS-CoV-2 spike. Libraries were prepared by immunoSEQ multiplex PCR; TCRdb keeps only in-frame clonotypes and omits some of them. The table shows roughly 350,000 clones, with 86% occurring only once. Study conclusions and caveats: Spike-specific CD8+ and CD4+ T cell responses reportedly showed substantial breadth after vaccination.

This chain joins TRBV7-2 and TRBJ2-4; D call uncertain. The TCR was taken from a person between 18 and 65 years old who received the Ad26.COV2.S COVID-19 vaccine or a placebo. This sample comprised peripheral blood, obtained in a trial of Ad26.COV2.S vaccine versus placebo. The CDR3 sequence is CASSAGRAKNIQYF. CDR3 DNA sequence: TGTGCCAGCAGCGCCGGACGAGCCAAAAACATTCAGTACTTC.